The 28 T cell receptor beta chains presented below share a single source sample, sequenced in a study of beta chain features in type 1 diabetes (dated by TCRdb to 2017 to 2018). Receptors were amplified or captured by the immunoSEQ multiplex PCR assay. The entire isolated RNA was reverse transcribed using the High Capacity cDNA Reverse Transcription Kit, and thus expressed TCRB transcripts were sequenced. TCRdb re-hosts the immuneACCESS table, in-frame sequences only. Its copies lack some clones; in the studies checked, an unresolved V gene accounts for under half of them, and the cause for the rest is not known. In all, the sample holds 900,000 or so clones, and roughly a sixth of those were seen once. 0.02% to 0.025% of the sample lies in the top ten. Sequencing was done on a sample of naive CD4+ T cells from blood. Read against the paper, the sample's cell subset or site label means: true naive CD4+ T cells. These receptor sequences come from a young woman in good health.

This clone was observed a few times. The chain recombines TRBV10-2 with TRBJ2-4; D might be TRBD2 (6 bases). Trimming removed 4 bases at V and 9 bases at J, with 13 bases between. Germline CDR1 reads WSHSY; CDR2 reads SAAADI. This CDR3 has 13 residues. The chain's CDR3 is CASSGTQRAIQYF. CDR3 nucleotide sequence: TGCGCCAGCAGTGGGACCCAGCGGGCCATTCAGTACTTC.

The chain employs TRBV29-1 and TRBJ2-7; 10 nucleotides align to TRBD2. This CDR3 spans 16 amino acids. CDR1 is SQVTM, CDR2 ANQGSEA, per germline. Trimming took 4 bases from V and 3 from J; bases not matched to a gene: 12. The CDR3 loop reads CSVARLAGVVGYEQYF. As DNA, the CDR3 is TGCAGCGTTGCCCGTCTAGCGGGAGTTGTGGGCTACGAGCAGTACTTC.

V gene TRBV5-1 combines with J gene TRBJ2-5, with TRBD2 matching over 8 bases. Germline assignment: CDR1 SGHRS and CDR2 YFSETQ. J gave up 1 base and V 0 bases, and 2 bases lay outside the gene matches. This CDR3 contains 15 residues. The CDR3 DNA follows: TGCGCCAGCAGCTTGGGACTAGCGCGCCAAGAGACCCAGTACTTC. This sequence encodes CASSLGLARQETQYF.

V usage is TRBV28 and J usage is TRBJ2-7; 11 bases are a match to TRBD2. This CDR3 is built from 15 residues. Germline V CDR1 and CDR2: MDHEN, SYDVKM. After removal of 6 bases from V and 2 bases from J, the junction contained 6 bases not matched to a gene. Here the CDR3 DNA reads TGTGCCAGCAGGGGTAGACTAGCGGGAACCTACGAGCAGTACTTC. Encoded protein: CASRGRLAGTYEQYF. The variable domain in full, with the rest retrieved from reference TRBV28 and TRBJ2-7, is DVKVTQSSRYLVKRTGEKVFLECVQDMDHENMFWYRQDPGLGLRLIYFSYDVKMKEKGDIPEGYSVSREKKERFSLILESASTNQTSMYLCASRGRLAGTYEQYFGPGTRLTVT.

This clone was recorded a few times. V is TRBV10-3 and J is TRBJ2-3; D is perhaps TRBD2 (7 bases). V was shortened by 4 bases and J by 3 bases, with 20 bases between the two germline ends. CDR1 and CDR2 from the germline V gene are ENHRY and SYGVKD. The CDR3 has 17 amino acids. CDR3 bases: TGTGCCATCAGTGTGGGGGGGCGCCGTGATAAAACAGATACGCAGTATTTT. Residues: CAISVGGRRDKTDTQYF.

This clone has more than one count but fewer than ten. This sequence joins TRBV7-2 and TRBJ2-1, with 9 bases identical to TRBD2. CDR1 and CDR2 from the germline V gene are SGHTA and FQGNSA. This CDR3 spans 15 amino acids. The trim removed 4 bases at V and 2 bases at J, leaving 3 bases unmatched. The CDR3 loop reads CASSSVAGAYNEQFF. The CDR3 DNA reads as TGTGCCAGCAGCTCCGTAGCGGGAGCCTACAATGAGCAGTTCTTC.

This clone was detected a few times. The chain is built from TRBV7-8 and TRBJ2-3, with 13 bases identical to TRBD2. Trimming took 5 bases from V and 6 from J; bases not matched to a gene: 2. CDR1 is SGHVS, CDR2 FQNEAQ, per germline. This CDR3 has 14 amino acids. Here the CDR3 reads CASSRTSGSDTQYF. CDR3 nucleotides: TGTGCCAGCAGCCGGACTAGCGGGAGCGATACGCAGTATTTT.

This clone has only a few counts. The chain is built from TRBV5-4 and TRBJ2-1; D ambiguous. This CDR3 comprises 16 residues. CDR1 SGHNT and CDR2 YYREEE come from the germline V gene (reference sequence). The V end was cut by 5 bases, the J end by 1 base, with 16 bases between. Written as DNA, the CDR3 is TGTGCCAGCAGGGGTGGGGTTGCGATTTCCTACAATGAGCAGTTCTTC. Amino acid sequence: CASRGGVAISYNEQFF.

About this clone: A junction end diverges from the germline sequence, so it may reflect a read error. The chain combines TRBV29-1 with TRBJ2-1; D is perhaps TRBD1 or TRBD2 (5 bases each). Germline values: CDR1 SQVTM, CDR2 ANQGSEA. The CDR3 consists of 13 residues. CDR3 region: CSVEWSSRDPRVF. CDR3 in DNA: TGCAGCGTTGAGTGGTCCAGCCGGGACCCGCGGGTCTTC.

The chain links TRBV5-1 to TRBJ2-3, with D uncertain. CDR1 SGHRS and CDR2 YFSETQ come from the germline V gene. The CDR3 covers 14 residues. The V and J ends lost 0 bases and 0 bases respectively, with 5 bases between them. CDR3 DNA: TGCGCCAGCAGCTTGGGCTATAGCACAGATACGCAGTATTTT. It translates to CASSLGYSTDTQYF.

J is TRBJ1-2 and V is TRBV7-8, with D unresolved. V was pared by 0 bases and J by 5 bases, with 7 bases between. The V gene's germline CDR1 is SGHVS and CDR2 FQNEAQ. The CDR3 totals 13 residues. CDR3 sequence reads: CASSLAGEYGYTF. Written as DNA, the CDR3 is TGTGCCAGCAGCTTAGCCGGTGAATATGGCTACACCTTC.

The chain carries TRBV5-4 and TRBJ2-1, with 7 bases fitting TRBD1. The CDR3 extends over 16 amino acids. J lost 1 base, V lost 2 bases, and 6 bases had no gene match. Germline CDR1 SGHNT, CDR2 YYREEE (reference sequence). The CDR3 nucleotides read TGTGCCAGCAGCTTCAGGGGGAAGTATTCCTACAATGAGCAGTTCTTC. It codes for CASSFRGKYSYNEQFF. The full variable domain, completed using reference TRBV5-4 and TRBJ2-1, is ETGVTQSPTHLIKTRGQQVTLRCSSQSGHNTVSWYQQALGQGPQFIFQYYREEENGRGNFPPRFSGLQFPNYSSELNVNALELDDSALYLCASSFRGKYSYNEQFFGPGTRLTVL.

The chain has TRBV6-6 and TRBJ2-2; D is unclear. The CDR3 runs to 14 residues. With 2 bases removed from V and 3 bases from J, the gap between germline ends came to 7 bases. Germline V CDR1 and CDR2: MNHNY, SVGAGI (reference sequence). The CDR3 here is CASSYGQDTGELFF. DNA for the CDR3: TGTGCCAGCAGTTACGGTCAAGACACCGGGGAGCTGTTTTTT.

This clone was counted between two and nine times. The chain carries TRBV6-5 and TRBJ2-7; 7 nucleotides align to TRBD1. There are 14 residues in the CDR3. The junction had 16 bases not matched to a gene; V was cut back by 6 bases and J by 11 bases. The germline V gene encodes CDR1 MNHEY and CDR2 SVGAGI. CDR3 sequence reads: CASSRDRQGPREYF. CDR3 coding DNA: TGTGCCAGCAGCCGCGACCGACAGGGCCCGAGAGAGTACTTC.

The V gene is TRBV7-3, the J gene TRBJ1-1, with D possibly TRBD1 on 5 matching bases. V lost 1 base and J lost 4, with 7 bases in between. CDR1 SGHTA and CDR2 FQGTGA come from the germline V gene. The CDR3 totals 13 residues. DNA for the CDR3: TGTGCCAGCAGCTTAAGCGGGGCCACTGAAGCTTTCTTT. Translation: CASSLSGATEAFF.

This rearrangement joins TRBV7-2 to TRBJ2-5; D unclear. V gave up 6 bases and J gave up 1 base, with 9 bases separating them. The V gene's germline CDR1 is SGHTA and CDR2 FQGNSA. CDR3 length equals 13 residues. The CDR3 spells CASSTTRQETQYF. The CDR3 DNA follows: TGTGCCAGCAGTACGACTCGCCAAGAGACCCAGTACTTC.

The V gene is TRBV5-4, the J gene TRBJ2-1; unclear D gene. This CDR3 is built from 16 residues. The V end was cut by 5 bases, the J end by 0 bases, with 15 bases between. Germline V gives CDR1 SGHNT, CDR2 YYREEE (reference sequence). CDR3 sequence (DNA): TGTGCCAGCAGTTATTCGCTGGCCAGCTCCTACAATGAGCAGTTCTTC. This encodes CASSYSLASSYNEQFF.

There are a few counts of this clone. The gene calls are TRBV7-8 and TRBJ2-1; 7 nucleotides align to TRBD2. The CDR3 covers 18 residues. V gave up 2 bases and J gave up 7 bases; unmatched junction bases: 17. Per germline, CDR1 SGHVS and CDR2 FQNEAQ. The chain's CDR3 is CASSLKRPRASGTNEQFF. The CDR3 DNA sequence: TGTGCCAGCAGCTTAAAAAGGCCGCGGGCTAGCGGAACGAATGAGCAGTTCTTC.

The chain carries TRBV28 and TRBJ2-3; D is undetermined. The germline gives CDR1 MDHEN, CDR2 SYDVKM. Trimming left V 3 bases short and J 6 bases short, with 4 bases between. This CDR3 spans 11 amino acids. CDR3 in amino acids: CASSFFDTQYF. The DNA for the CDR3 is TGTGCCAGCAGTTTTTTTGATACGCAGTATTTT.

This clone turned up a few times. CDR3 in amino acids: CASSLGPGQGNEQFF. The CDR3 nucleotides are TGTGCCAGCAGCTTGGGACCGGGACAAGGCAATGAGCAGTTCTTC. The chain uses TRBV5-4 and TRBJ2-1; D perhaps matches TRBD1 (6 bases). Trimming removed 0 bases from V and 6 bases from J, with 13 bases in between. Germline V gives CDR1 SGHNT, CDR2 YYREEE (reference sequence). The CDR3 is 15 amino acids.

This clone was observed a handful of times. For the CDR3, the DNA is TGCGCCAGCAGCTTGGCCGGGACTCAGAAGGGGACCCAGTACTTC. As protein: CASSLAGTQKGTQYF. J is TRBJ2-5 and V is TRBV5-1, with D perhaps TRBD2 (6 bases). The V end lost 0 bases, the J end lost 7 bases, and 16 bases lay between the germline ends. Per the germline V gene, CDR1 is SGHRS and CDR2 is YFSETQ. CDR3 length equals 15 residues.

This clone showed up just a few times. This sequence joins TRBV27 and TRBJ2-4; D could derive from TRBD1 or TRBD2 (6 bases each). Trimming took 6 bases from V and 1 from J, leaving 22 bases between them. CDR1 MNHEY and CDR2 SMNVEV come from the germline V gene (reference sequence). The CDR3 contains 18 residues. CDR3 nucleotide sequence: TGTGCCAGCAGCCCACTGCCTAAGGGGGGCTATGCCAAAAACATTCAGTACTTC. Protein product: CASSPLPKGGYAKNIQYF.

This clone was seen more than once but under ten times. The sample holds other DNA sequences that translate to the same CDR3. The CDR3 sequence: CASSVADRVGYTF. CDR3 sequence (DNA): TGTGCCAGCAGCGTAGCGGACAGGGTAGGCTACACCTTC. J is TRBJ1-2 and V is TRBV9; 8 nucleotides match TRBD1. Germline V CDR1 and CDR2: SGDLS, YYNGEE. V trimming: 0 bases; J trimming: 8 bases; junction bases outside the gene matches: 3. This CDR3 comprises 13 residues. Full variable domain (missing parts from reference TRBV9 and TRBJ1-2): DSGVTQTPKHLITATGQRVTLRCSPRSGDLSVYWYQQSLDQGLQFLIQYYNGEERAKGNILERFSAQQFPDLHSELNLSSLELGDSALYFCASSVADRVGYTFGSGTRLTVV.

The V call is TRBV10-3, the J call TRBJ2-1; 7 positions agree with TRBD2. The CDR3 length is 17 residues. The junction had 13 bases not matched to a gene; V was cut back by 2 bases and J by 6 bases. Germline V lookup: CDR1 ENHRY, CDR2 SYGVKD. The CDR3 spells CAISETGMKREGNEQFF. The CDR3 nucleotides read TGTGCCATCAGTGAGACGGGAATGAAGCGGGAAGGCAATGAGCAGTTCTTC.

This clone was picked up a small number of times. The chain couples TRBV7-2 to TRBJ2-1, with D possibly being TRBD2 (5 bases). The CDR3 extends over 15 amino acids. Germline V gene sequence: CDR1 SGHTA, CDR2 FQGNSA. With 6 bases removed from V and 1 base from J, the gap between germline ends came to 13 bases. CDR3 nucleotides: TGTGCCAGCAGGTTGATGAGAGGGTCCTACAATGAGCAGTTCTTC. Its protein product is CASRLMRGSYNEQFF.

This clone has only one observation. This chain connects TRBV6-6 to TRBJ2-2; weak D call: TRBD2 (6 bases). Deletions cut 2 bases from V and 5 bases from J, with 9 bases between. Germline loops: CDR1 MNHNY, CDR2 SVGAGI (reference sequence). The CDR3 loop spans 14 amino acids. The CDR3 DNA reads as TGTGCCAGCAGTTACCCGCGGGATACCGGGGAGCTGTTTTTT. Protein: CASSYPRDTGELFF.

This clone was seen more than once but under ten times. V usage is TRBV5-6 and J usage is TRBJ2-6; D uncertain. Germline V gene lookup returns CDR1 SGHDT and CDR2 YYEEEE. The germline V and J ends were trimmed by 5 bases and 0 bases, with 9 bases remaining between them. This CDR3 has 15 amino acids. CDR3 region: CASSYTHSGANVLTF. CDR3 bases: TGTGCCAGCAGTTATACACACTCTGGGGCCAACGTCCTGACTTTC.

This clone was observed a handful of times. V gene TRBV2 combines with J gene TRBJ1-5; 7 positions match TRBD1. The J segment lost 5 bases and the V segment lost 5 bases, leaving 6 bases of the junction unmatched. The CDR3 runs 14 residues. CDR1 is SNHLY and CDR2 is FYNNEI in the germline V gene. The DNA for the CDR3 is TGTGCCAGCAGTACCGGGACAGATTATCAGCCCCAGCATTTT. This encodes CASSTGTDYQPQHF. The variable domain in full, completed from reference TRBV2 and TRBJ1-5, reads EPEVTQTPSHQVTQMGQEVILRCVPISNHLYFYWYRQILGQKVEFLVSFYNNEISEKSEIFDDQFSVERPDGSNFTLKIRSTKLEDSAMYFCASSTGTDYQPQHFGDGTRLSIL.